Below, 14 T cell receptor beta chains from the same sample are listed, as sequenced in a study of cytomegalovirus exposure and HLA in healthy donors. This PCR relied on a set of 60 Vbeta primers and 13 Jbeta primers. Generated by immunoSEQ multiplex PCR, the TCRdb table keeps only in-frame clones and is missing some. The repertoire has 80,000 to 95,000 clones, around 79% of them found once; the top ten carry about 15%. Sequenced input: PBMCs. These receptors were collected from a woman in her thirties or forties in good health and CMV-seropositive.

The J gene is TRBJ2-3, the V gene TRBV30, with D maybe TRBD1 (6 bases). Germline V gene lookup returns CDR1 GTSNPN and CDR2 SVGIG (reference sequence). The ends were cut back, 5 bases at V and 2 bases at J, with 17 bases in the middle. The CDR3 length is 15 residues. CDR3 in DNA: TGTGCCTGGGGCCGCCCAAGGGACAACACAGATACGCAGTATTTT. The encoded protein is CAWGRPRDNTDTQYF.

V gene TRBV7-8 combines with J gene TRBJ1-2, with unresolved D. Germline CDR1 is SGHVS and CDR2 is FQNEAQ. V lost 0 bases to trimming and J lost 8 bases, with 4 bases between them. This CDR3 comprises 11 residues. This CDR3 reads CASSLAAGYTF. Written as DNA, the CDR3 is TGTGCCAGCAGCTTAGCGGCCGGCTACACCTTC.

A note on this clone: Its ends do not fully match the called genes, so a read error is possible. The chain couples TRBV7-7 to TRBJ2-5; TRBD2 agrees at 9 bases. Germline V CDR1 and CDR2: SSHAT, FNYEAQ (reference sequence). CDR3 length equals 15 residues. The CDR3 region has the DNA TGTGCTAGCAGCTTAGGTCGACTAGCGGAAGAGACCCAGTACTTC. Encoded protein: CASSLGRLAEETQYF.

This clone showed up just once. This sequence joins TRBV2 and TRBJ2-3; 12 nucleotides align to TRBD2. This CDR3 comprises 16 residues. V was pared by 5 bases and J by 3 bases, with 6 bases of the junction left unmatched. Germline CDR1 reads SNHLY; CDR2 reads FYNNEI. The DNA for the CDR3 is TGTGCCAGCAGTTCTACGACTAGCGGGAGTACAGATACGCAGTATTTT. Translated: CASSSTTSGSTDTQYF.

The chain carries TRBV7-2 and TRBJ2-6; D unresolved. The CDR3 is 15 residues long. Germline CDR1 and CDR2: SGHTA and FQGNSA. V lost 3 bases to trimming and J lost 3 bases, with 9 bases between them. In nucleotides, the CDR3 is TGTGCCAGCAGCTTGGGCAGTGGTGGGGCCAACGTCCTGACTTTC. This encodes CASSLGSGGANVLTF.

The chain joins TRBV14 to TRBJ2-3; D possibly corresponds to TRBD1 (6 bases). In germline, CDR1 is SGHDN, CDR2 FVKESK. The CDR3 loop spans 14 amino acids. Trimming left V 2 bases short and J 2 bases short, with 8 bases between. CDR3 bases: TGTGCCAGCAGCCAAACAGGGCTCACAGATACGCAGTATTTT. This codes for CASSQTGLTDTQYF.

V gene TRBV10-1 combines with J gene TRBJ1-6, with D unresolved. Germline V gene lookup returns CDR1 WNHNN and CDR2 SYGVQD (reference sequence). Trimming cost V 0 bases and J 4 bases, with 4 bases left between them. This CDR3 contains 14 residues. The CDR3 sequence is CASSESRYNSPLHF. DNA of the CDR3: TGCGCCAGCAGTGAGTCGCGGTATAATTCACCCCTCCACTTT.

The V gene is TRBV12-5, the J gene TRBJ2-5; 7 bases are shared with TRBD1. Looked up from germline, CDR1 is LGHNT and CDR2 is FRNRAP. Trimming removed 1 base from V and 1 base from J; junction bases left unmatched: 3. This CDR3 spans 15 amino acids. In DNA form, the CDR3 reads TGTGCTAGTGGTTTGGGGTCAGGGGGCCAAGAGACCCAGTACTTC. It yields the protein CASGLGSGGQETQYF.

A word on this clone: Additional DNA sequences in this sample encode the identical CDR3. V and J are TRBV27 and TRBJ2-7; 8 positions match TRBD2. This CDR3 comprises 12 residues. Looked up from germline, CDR1 is MNHEY and CDR2 is SMNVEV (reference sequence). V dropped 5 bases and J dropped 10; count of bases not matched to a gene: 7. CDR3 sequence: CASSPPGGRQYF. In nucleotides, the CDR3 is TGTGCCAGCAGTCCGCCGGGGGGGAGACAGTACTTC.

V usage is TRBV27 and J usage is TRBJ1-1; D is perhaps TRBD1 (5 bases). Trimming stripped 5 bases from V and 9 bases from J, with 16 bases between. This CDR3 spans 13 amino acids. CDR1 and CDR2 from the germline V gene are MNHEY and SMNVEV (reference sequence). The CDR3 spells CASSPQGWGKAFF. The CDR3 bases are TGTGCCAGCAGTCCCCAGGGTTGGGGTAAAGCTTTCTTT.

A remark on this clone: Mismatch with germline at one junction end may stem from a read error. The chain is built from TRBV20-1 and TRBJ2-3, with TRBD2 matching 9 bases. Germline CDR1 is DFQATT and CDR2 is SNEGSKA (reference sequence). This CDR3 spans 11 amino acids. CDR3 protein: CSARDEREAHF. The CDR3 DNA is TGCAGTGCTAGAGATGAGCGGGAGGCCCATTTT.

This rearrangement joins TRBV6-5 to TRBJ2-5, with 10 bases aligning to TRBD1. Losses at the gene ends were 4 bases for V and 5 bases for J; bases not matched to a gene: 10. This CDR3 is 16 amino acids long. Germline values: CDR1 MNHEY, CDR2 SVGAGI. In nucleotides, the CDR3 is TGTGCCAGCAGTTCAACTCGGGACAGGGGCCGGGAGACCCAGTACTTC. It is translated as CASSSTRDRGRETQYF.

CDR3 nucleotides: TGTGCCAGCAGCTCGGGGTTGAAAGAGACCCAGTACTTC. It specifies CASSSGLKETQYF. The chain links TRBV7-2 to TRBJ2-5, with D possibly TRBD2 on 5 matching bases. Germline V gene lookup returns CDR1 SGHTA and CDR2 FQGNSA. The CDR3 has 13 residues. Trimming cost V 4 bases and J 3 bases, with 9 bases left between them. The whole variable domain, filled in from reference TRBV7-2 and TRBJ2-5, reads GAGVSQSPSNKVTEKGKDVELRCDPISGHTALYWYRQSLGQGLEFLIYFQGNSAPDKSGLPSDRFSAERTGGSVSTLTIQRTQQEDSAVYLCASSSGLKETQYFGPGTRLLVL.

The V gene is TRBV4-2, the J gene TRBJ2-7, with 8 nucleotides matching TRBD1. V lost 1 base and J lost 3; bases outside the gene matches: 2. The CDR3 has 14 amino acids. Germline CDR1 is LGHNA and CDR2 is YNFKEQ. The CDR3 here is CASSQADRGYEQYF. In nucleotides, the CDR3 is TGTGCCAGCAGCCAAGCCGACAGGGGCTACGAGCAGTACTTC.